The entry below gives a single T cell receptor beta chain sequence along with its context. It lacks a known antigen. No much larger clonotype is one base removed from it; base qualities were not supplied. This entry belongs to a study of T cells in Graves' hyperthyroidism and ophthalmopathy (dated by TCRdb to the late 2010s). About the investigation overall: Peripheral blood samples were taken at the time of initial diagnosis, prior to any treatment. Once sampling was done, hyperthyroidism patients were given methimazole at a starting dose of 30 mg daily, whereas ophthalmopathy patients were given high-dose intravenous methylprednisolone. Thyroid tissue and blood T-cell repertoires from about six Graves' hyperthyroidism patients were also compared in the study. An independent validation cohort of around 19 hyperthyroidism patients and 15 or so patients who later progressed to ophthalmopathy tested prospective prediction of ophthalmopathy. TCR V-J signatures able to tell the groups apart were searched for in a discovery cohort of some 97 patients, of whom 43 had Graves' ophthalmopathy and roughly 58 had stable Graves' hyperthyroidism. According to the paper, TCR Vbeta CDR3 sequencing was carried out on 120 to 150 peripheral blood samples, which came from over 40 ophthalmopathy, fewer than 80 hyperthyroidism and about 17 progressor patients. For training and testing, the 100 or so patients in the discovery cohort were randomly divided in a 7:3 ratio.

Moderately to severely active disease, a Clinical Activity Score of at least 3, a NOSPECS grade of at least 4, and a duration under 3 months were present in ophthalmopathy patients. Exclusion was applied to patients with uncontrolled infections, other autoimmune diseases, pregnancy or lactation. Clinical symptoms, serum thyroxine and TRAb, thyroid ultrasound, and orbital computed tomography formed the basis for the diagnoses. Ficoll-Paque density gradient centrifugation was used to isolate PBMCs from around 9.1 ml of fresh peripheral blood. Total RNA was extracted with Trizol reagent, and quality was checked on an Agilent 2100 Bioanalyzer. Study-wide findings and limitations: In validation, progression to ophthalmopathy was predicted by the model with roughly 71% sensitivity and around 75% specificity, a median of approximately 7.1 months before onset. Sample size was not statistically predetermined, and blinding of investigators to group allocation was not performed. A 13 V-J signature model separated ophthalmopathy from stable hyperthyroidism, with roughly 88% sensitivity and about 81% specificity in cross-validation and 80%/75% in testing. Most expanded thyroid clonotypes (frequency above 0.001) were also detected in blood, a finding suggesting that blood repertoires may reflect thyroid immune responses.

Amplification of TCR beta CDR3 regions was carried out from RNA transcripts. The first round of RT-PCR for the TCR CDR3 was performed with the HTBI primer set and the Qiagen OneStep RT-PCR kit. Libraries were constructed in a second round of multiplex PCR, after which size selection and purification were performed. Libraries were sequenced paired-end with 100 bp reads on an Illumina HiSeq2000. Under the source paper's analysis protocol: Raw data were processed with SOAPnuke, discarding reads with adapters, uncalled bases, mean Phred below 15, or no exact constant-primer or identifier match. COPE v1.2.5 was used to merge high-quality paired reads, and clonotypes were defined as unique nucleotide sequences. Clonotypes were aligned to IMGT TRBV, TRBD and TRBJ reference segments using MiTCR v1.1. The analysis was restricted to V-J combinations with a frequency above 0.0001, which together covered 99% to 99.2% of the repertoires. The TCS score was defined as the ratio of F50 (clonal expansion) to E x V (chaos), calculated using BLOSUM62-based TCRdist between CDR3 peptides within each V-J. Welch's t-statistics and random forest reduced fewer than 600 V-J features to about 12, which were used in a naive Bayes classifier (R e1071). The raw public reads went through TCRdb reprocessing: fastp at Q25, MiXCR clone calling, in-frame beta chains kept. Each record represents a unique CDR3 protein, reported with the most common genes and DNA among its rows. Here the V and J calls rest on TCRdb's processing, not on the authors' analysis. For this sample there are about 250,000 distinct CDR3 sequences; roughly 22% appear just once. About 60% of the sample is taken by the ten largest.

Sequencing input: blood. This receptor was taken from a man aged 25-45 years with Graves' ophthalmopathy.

The encoded CDR3 is CASRSWGELFF. The nucleotide sequence is given as TGTGCCAGCAGGTCATGGGGGGAGCTGTTTTTT. The V gene is TRBV27 and the J gene is TRBJ2-2; no D segment can be confidently identified. Sequences MNHEY (CDR1) and SMNVEV (CDR2) are obtained from the germline V gene (reference sequence). The CDR3 holds 11 amino acids from the cysteine to the phenylalanine. The sequence is cut down to CDR3 DNA, 33 bases in frame from base 1. V gives up 6 bases and J gives up 8 bases, and the segment between their germline ends measures 7 bases.